This T cell receptor beta chain came from a study of blood T cell repertoires in COVID-19. At the level of the study: From the United States, Italy and Spain came samples of acute and convalescent COVID-19. Sources were T cells, B-cell-depleted T cells, or PBMCs; the material itself was cDNA or gDNA.

In the original analysis: Estimation of nucleated cell counts relied on the amplification of reference gene primers. Data came from immunoSEQ multiplex PCR; TCRdb stores just in-frame clones and leaves some out. Clonal size and the V and J genes are those of that table, whereas D and trimming came from the DNA. The sample includes 75,000 to 80,000 clones, around 90% of them seen just once. The CDR3 is 14 residues long. Germline loops: CDR1 MNHNY, CDR2 SVGAGI (reference sequence). V lost 5 bases to trimming and J lost 6 bases; unmatched junction nucleotides: 8. This clonotype was sampled from a human donor in a cohort sampled during active COVID-19. The J gene is TRBJ2-7, the V gene TRBV6-6; 9 positions match TRBD1. The sequenced sample consisted of peripheral blood. The DNA of the CDR3 is TGTGCCAGCAGTCATCCGGGACAGGGATTCGAGCAGTACTTC. The encoded protein is CASSHPGQGFEQYF.